These 16 T cell receptor beta chains came from one sample sequenced in a study of blood T cell repertoires in COVID-19. Produced via immunoSEQ multiplex PCR; TCRdb's table is partial and in-frame only. The profile shows roughly 350,000 clones, more than 75% of them singletons. Sequenced: peripheral blood. The receptors were gathered from a woman under 30 who had recovered from COVID-19.

The sample holds a few counts of this clone. The chain links TRBV7-9 to TRBJ1-2; 7 nucleotides agree with TRBD1. Unmatched junction bases numbered 2, after V lost 1 base and J lost 3 bases. In germline, CDR1 is SEHNR, CDR2 FQNEAQ (reference sequence). The CDR3 extends over 14 amino acids. The CDR3 coding sequence is TGTGCCAGCAGCTTAGTAGGGACAGACTATGGCTACACCTTC. Amino acids: CASSLVGTDYGYTF.

Only a few counts were recorded for this clone. The chain has TRBV30 and TRBJ2-2; 7 bases are a match to TRBD2. CDR1 and CDR2 (germline): GTSNPN, SVGIG (reference sequence). CDR3 length: 15 amino acids. The J segment lost 7 bases and the V segment lost 1 base, leaving 9 bases of the junction unmatched. Written as DNA, the CDR3 is TGTGCCTGGAGTGGCGGGAGATTGGGGTTCGGGGAGCTGTTTTTT. This sequence encodes CAWSGGRLGFGELFF.

The chain joins TRBV5-6 to TRBJ2-1; D is unresolved. Germline V CDR1 and CDR2: SGHDT, YYEEEE. V was shortened by 6 bases and J by 7 bases, with 20 bases between the two germline ends. The CDR3 runs to 15 residues. The CDR3 nucleotides read TGTGCCAGCACCGCGGTCCGCCGAGGCCATAATGAGCAGTTCTTC. Translated: CASTAVRRGHNEQFF.

V gene TRBV3-1 (or the pseudogene TRBV3-2) combines with J gene TRBJ2-2, with D possibly matching TRBD1 (5 bases). V shed 5 bases and J shed 1 base, with 11 bases lying between them. Germline V lookup: CDR1 LGHDT, CDR2 YNNKEL (reference sequence). CDR3 length equals 15 residues. For the CDR3, the DNA is TGTGCCAGCAGCTTCGGACAAGAGAACACCGGGGAGCTGTTTTTT. Its translation is CASSFGQENTGELFF.

The rearrangement uses TRBV9 and TRBJ2-3; tentative D call: TRBD2 (6 bases). The CDR3 sequence is 16 residues long. Germline values: CDR1 SGDLS, CDR2 YYNGEE. The V and J ends lost 4 bases and 5 bases respectively, with 20 bases between them. CDR3 loop: CASSYTPASEQDTQYF. The CDR3 coding sequence is TGTGCCAGCAGCTACACCCCGGCTAGCGAACAAGATACGCAGTATTTT.

The table lists this clone with a count of one. J is TRBJ2-1 and V is TRBV7-2; D is possibly TRBD2 (7 bases). The CDR3 spans 18 residues. The germline V gene has CDR1 SGHTA and CDR2 FQGNSA. V dropped 6 bases and J dropped 2 bases, with 23 bases sitting between them. The CDR3 region is CASRGGLAALRTYNEQFF. The CDR3 region has the DNA TGTGCCAGCAGGGGGGGGCTAGCGGCCCTACGAACCTACAATGAGCAGTTCTTC.

Points on this clone: A much larger clone lies a single base off, so this may be a read error. This chain links TRBV7-9 with TRBJ2-1; 11 bases line up with TRBD2. The trim removed 1 base at V and 4 bases at J, leaving 0 bases unmatched. CDR1 and CDR2 (germline): SEHNR, FQNEAQ (reference sequence). This CDR3 region has 15 residues. The CDR3 DNA follows: TGTGCCAGCAGCTTAGGACTAGCGGGGTACAATGAGCAGTTCTTC. The encoded protein is CASSLGLAGYNEQFF.

This clone was seen a single time. The genes are TRBV11-3 and TRBJ2-3; 10 positions agree with TRBD2. CDR3 length equals 15 residues. In germline, CDR1 is SGHNT, CDR2 YENEEA. V shed 1 base and J 9 bases; nucleotides not matched to a gene: 7. CDR3 coding DNA: TGTGCCAGCAGCTTAGCGTCTAGCGGGAGTGTCACGCAGTATTTT. Residues: CASSLASSGSVTQYF.

This chain links TRBV29-1 with TRBJ1-2, with TRBD1 identical over 11 bases. Trimming took 3 bases from V and 0 from J; bases not matched to a gene: 3. The CDR3 has 15 amino acids. Germline V gives CDR1 SQVTM, CDR2 ANQGSEA. CDR3 loop: CSVEGQGGANYGYTF. The CDR3, as DNA: TGCAGCGTTGAGGGACAGGGGGGGGCTAACTATGGCTACACCTTC.

This chain uses TRBV5-5 with TRBJ2-3, with TRBD2 matching over 7 bases. Germline-derived CDR1 and CDR2 are SGHKS and YYEKEE (reference sequence). The trim removed 1 base at V and 3 bases at J, leaving 17 bases unmatched. The CDR3 is 19 residues long. The CDR3 nucleotides read TGTGCCAGCAGCTTGAAAGTGGGAGGGTCGCAGGGTGGAACAGATACGCAGTATTTT. The encoded protein is CASSLKVGGSQGGTDTQYF.

V usage is TRBV19 and J usage is TRBJ2-2, with D maybe TRBD2 (6 bases). Germline values: CDR1 LNHDA, CDR2 SQIVND (reference sequence). CDR3 length: 15 amino acids. V lost 7 bases and J 6 bases, leaving 18 bases between the germline ends. DNA of the CDR3: TGTGCCAGTACCCCAGGGCGGGGCGGGGCCGGGGAGCTGTTTTTT. This gives the protein CASTPGRGGAGELFF.

The rearrangement links TRBV6-2 or TRBV6-3 to TRBJ2-7; 9 positions agree with TRBD1. Germline CDR1 reads MNHEY; CDR2 reads SVGEGT. The CDR3 loop spans 18 amino acids. The ends lost 0 bases at V and 5 bases at J; junction bases unmatched: 14. The CDR3 is CASSYSTLRTGDYHEQYV. The CDR3 DNA reads TGTGCCAGCAGTTACTCAACCCTTAGGACAGGGGATTATCACGAGCAGTACGTC.

V and J are TRBV7-2 and TRBJ2-1; D gene ambiguous. Looked up from germline, CDR1 is SGHTA and CDR2 is FQGNSA. Trimming left V 4 bases short and J 10 bases short, with 17 bases between. The CDR3 runs 14 residues. This CDR3 is CASSSSPSVWEQFF. DNA of the CDR3: TGTGCCAGCAGCTCGTCCCCCAGCGTATGGGAGCAGTTCTTC.

The rearrangement joins TRBV27 to TRBJ1-2; 8 bases fit TRBD1. The CDR3 spans 15 residues. Looked up from germline, CDR1 is MNHEY and CDR2 is SMNVEV (reference sequence). V trimming: 5 bases; J trimming: 5 bases; junction bases outside the gene matches: 10. CDR3: CASSPETGVSYGYTF. In DNA form, the CDR3 reads TGTGCCAGCAGTCCGGAGACAGGGGTATCGTATGGCTACACCTTC.

The rearrangement joins TRBV5-8 to TRBJ1-2; unclear D gene. Germline CDR1 is SGHTS and CDR2 is YDEGEE. CDR3 size: 12 residues. V lost 4 bases to trimming and J lost 4 bases, with 8 bases between them. CDR3 sequence: CASSGTVYGYTF. The CDR3 DNA reads as TGTGCCAGCAGCGGAACAGTCTATGGCTACACCTTC.

The chain carries TRBV12-3 or TRBV12-4 and TRBJ1-1; possible D gene TRBD1, 6 bases. V was clipped by 5 bases and J by 6 bases, with 13 bases between them. The CDR3 consists of 13 residues. This CDR3 is CASSLWDKSEAFF. In nucleotides, the CDR3 is TGTGCCAGCAGTCTATGGGACAAATCTGAAGCTTTCTTT.